A single T cell receptor (beta chain) is shown here with its context. Its specificity is unknown. CDR1 KGHDR and CDR2 SFDVKD come from the germline V gene. V was clipped by 7 bases and J by 5 bases; unmatched bases: 9. CDR3 size: 15 residues. In TCRdb, the reads were re-called with MiXCR into one record per CDR3 protein. The sample comprises nearly 450,000 distinct CDR3 sequences, roughly 30% of which are singletons, and around 13% rests with the top ten. The data belong to a study of T cell repertoires in cytomegalovirus infection. General study findings and limits: Summed frequency of shared TCR beta families picked out CMV carriers who also had the relevant HLA.

Sample: PBMCs. V usage is TRBV24-1 and J usage is TRBJ2-1; TRBD1 matches at 8 bases. This clonotype was obtained from a human donor in good health (CMV status not recorded). Some clones in this sample may be carry-over from other donors' samples. The CDR3 DNA reads as TGTGCCACCAGAGCCTCCGGGACAGGAGACAATGAGCAGTTCTTC. This gives the protein CATRASGTGDNEQFF.